This T cell receptor beta chain was observed in a study of Ad26.COV2.S vaccination and SARS-CoV-2 variants listed by TCRdb under 2021. For the wider study: Vaccine-arm donors came from COV1001, a multicentre, randomized, double-blind, placebo-controlled phase I-IIa trial of Ad26.COV2.S in healthy adults. Blinding of investigators to trial group allocation was maintained during experiments and outcome assessment. Trial participants were randomized into five groups of five, in which low-dose or high-dose Ad26.COV2.S was given once or twice, or placebo was given on both occasions. TCRbeta repertoire sequencing served as the tool for gauging how specific and how broad the SARS-CoV-2-reactive T cell receptors were following Ad26.COV2.S vaccination. The TCR-sequenced set comprised about 32 samples: some 20 Ad26.COV2.S vaccine recipients, 5 placebo recipients and 8 SARS-CoV-2 convalescent individuals. Ad26.COV2.S was administered intramuscularly at 5 x 10^10 or 1 x 10^11 viral particles, either as a single shot or as two shots given 56 days apart.

The research as a whole found: The study lacked the statistical power to compare responses across vaccine doses or regimens. Higher spike-specific TCR breadth was observed in Ad26.COV2.S recipients than in placebo recipients (P = 0.0014). According to the authors, total T cell responses may have been underestimated by the TCR breadth and depth analyses. After vaccination, spike-specific CD8+ and CD4+ T cell responses were reported to show substantial breadth. Vaccine and placebo recipients had comparable non-spike TCR breadth, which fits with the vaccine containing only spike.

This sample's treatment or condition label indicates: 15 to 20 received Ad26.COV2.S at low or high dose, single or two shots; about 5 received placebo; per-sample allocation not given. Repertoires of vaccine and placebo recipients were sequenced from samples taken on day 63 after the first injection. Cohort 1b enrolled 20 to 30 adults aged 18-55 years at a single site in Boston, USA, between 29 July and 7 August 2020. Ad26.COV2.S was a replication-incompetent adenovirus type 26 vector that expressed a prefusion-stabilized SARS-CoV-2 spike protein derived from the original Wuhan strain. Comments on this clone: It has no known antigen specificity. Base qualities are not at hand, and no much larger clone is one base apart.

The immunoSEQ Assay was the method used to sequence TCRbeta CDR3 regions. After extraction, genomic DNA underwent amplification by bias-controlled multiplex PCR, followed by high-throughput sequencing. From the authors' description of their analysis: To quantify the absolute abundance of every unique TCRbeta CDR3 region, sequences were collapsed and filtered. Usable DNA was measured by amplifying reference genes present in all nucleated cells, and TCRbeta template counts were normalized to that usable DNA to estimate T cell fraction. Repertoire TCRs were annotated as SARS-CoV-2-specific when V gene, CDR3 amino acid sequence and J gene were exactly matched to a known reactive TCR set. The reference SARS-CoV-2 TCR set was derived from MIRA and filtered for enrichment in COVID-19-positive ImmuneCODE repertoires, a step that removed public or cross-reactive TCRs. Using the MIRA antigens, annotated TCRs were further analysed by specific ORF or by position within an ORF. Breadth was defined as the number of annotated unique rearrangements divided by the total number of unique productive rearrangements, and depth was defined as the summed frequency of the annotated unique rearrangements. Two-sided Wilcoxon rank-sum tests were used to compare TCR breadth between groups. The source is immuneACCESS, and TCRdb retained only in-frame sequences with V and J called. Part of the clones is not carried over; for the studies checked, unresolved V genes explain less than half of this, and the remainder is unexplained. V and J calls and clone size come straight from that table; D and trimming were deduced from the DNA. This sample comprises under 550,000 clones, around nine tenths of them detected only once. Together, the top ten hold less than 4.5% of the sample.

Ends trimmed: V by 3 bases, J by 10 bases; bases unmatched to a gene: 9. The germline V gene specifies SGHDT as CDR1 and YYEEEE as CDR2. From its cysteine to its phenylalanine, the CDR3 spans 14 amino acids. Left in the record is the CDR3 DNA by itself, 42 bases read in frame from the first base. Recombination joined TRBV5-6 with TRBJ1-5, with 8 bases aligning to TRBD1. The sequence was collected from a person between 18 and 59 years old who received the Ad26.COV2.S COVID-19 vaccine or a placebo. This material consisted of peripheral blood, taken in a trial of Ad26.COV2.S vaccine versus placebo. The CDR3 protein: CASSSGTGPRPQHF. The DNA is as follows: TGTGCCAGCAGCTCAGGGACAGGTCCACGACCCCAGCATTTT.